This is a list of T cell receptor beta chains from one sample in a study of blood T cell repertoires in COVID-19. Assay: immunoSEQ multiplex PCR; the TCRdb copy retains only in-frame clones and omits some. This repertoire shows some 83,000 clones, over 70% found once; its top ten account for 11%. The sequenced sample consisted of peripheral blood. These receptors all stem from a man in his forties or fifties with acute or convalescent COVID-19. Both conserved end residues are part of each CDR3. The order of the fields is V gene, CDR3 protein.

>TRBV7-2
CASSLRQGGRVNYGYTF
>TRBV28
CASSPRGARNSNQPQHF
>TRBV28
CASSLLRTGTSTDTQYF
>TRBV19
CASTGEWNQPQHF
>TRBV6-5
CASSYAVNSNQPQHF
>TRBV6-5
CATKVTGVGEQFF
>TRBV2
CASSLRDSFVEQFF
>TRBV7-2
CASSAVSGKGYEQYF
>TRBV29-1
CSYTRSGYNEQFF
>TRBV28
CASSLGQYNQPQHF
>TRBV19
CASSMGTGGNEKLFF
>TRBV28
CASSPGTSGSGGNEQFF
>TRBV6-4
CASSDGAGGSDTQYF
>TRBV4-2
CASSQDLAGGPTDTQYF
>TRBV4-2
CASSQYSTGTTNEKLFF
>TRBV7-2
CASSRSGGAERETQYF
>TRBV5-4
CASSRGQQITDTQYF
>TRBV6-1
CASSEGEGSYNSPLHF
>TRBV6-5
CASPRWGDAGELFF
>TRBV5-6
CASSLGLVYEQYF
>TRBV5-1
CASSLGVSDTQYF
>TRBV4-2
CASSQDGSRAGGYTF
>TRBV28
CASSSPTPGHNYGYTF
>TRBV19
CASSILGQGGNTQYF
>TRBV28
CASSSSEATGSNSPLHF
>TRBV6-2/TRBV6-3
CASSRDRDLGNQPQHF
>TRBV24-1
CATSDTRPGGKDNEQFF
>TRBV25-1
CASSGGGYSYNEQFF
>TRBV28
CASSFRAGAREKLFF